This is a list of T cell receptor beta chains from one sample in a study of tumour-infiltrating T cells in Burkitt lymphoma. TCRdb keeps only in-frame clones here, not all; method: immunoSEQ multiplex PCR. This repertoire shows roughly 1,000 clones, over 10% found once; its top ten account for less than 25%. The sample comprised tumor tissue. The receptors were gathered from a human donor with Burkitt lymphoma. CDR3s leave out the opening cysteine and the closing phenylalanine or tryptophan. Each record gives: J gene, CDR3 length, V gene, CDR3 protein.

TRBJ1-1 11 TRBV30 AWSGTQRGEAF
TRBJ2-1 13 TRBV5-8 ASSSYDRSYNEQF
TRBJ2-1 10 TRBV30 AWSRTRDEQF
TRBJ1-5 12 TRBV6-4 ASSPSELPEPQH
TRBJ1-2 12 TRBV6-1 ASSDEGQGAGYT
TRBJ2-7 14 TRBV29-1 SVLAPFRGRDAEQY
TRBJ1-2 14 TRBV18 ASSLRDRALQYGYT
TRBJ2-3 16 TRBV5-1 ASSLSGLAGGSTDTQY
TRBJ1-1 12 TRBV5-1 ATRDRLKNTEAF
TRBJ1-1 12 TRBV5-1 ASSPDDRGPEAF
TRBJ1-1 14 TRBV6-1 ASSERRAGGYTEAF
TRBJ1-5 10 TRBV7-9 ASSYWNQPQH
TRBJ1-1 12 TRBV18 ASSPPNLNTEAF
TRBJ2-7 12 TRBV28 ASSYAGGSYEQY
TRBJ2-3 13 TRBV5-1 ASSRERSNTDTQY
TRBJ2-6 13 TRBV7-9 ASRAGSSGANVLT
TRBJ2-7 12 TRBV5-6 ASSFTTGPYEQY
TRBJ2-5 12 TRBV19 ASSTSGTSGTQY
TRBJ2-2 13 TRBV5-1 ASSSRTGEAGELF
TRBJ2-3 12 TRBV5-1 ASSLNLRGDTQY
TRBJ2-7 14 TRBV4-2 ASSQVEGQGLHEQY
TRBJ1-5 12 TRBV6-5 ASSANSGTQPQH
TRBJ1-2 11 TRBV13 ASSPQQGDGYT
TRBJ1-2 7 TRBV20-1 SAKGGYT
TRBJ2-2 12 TRBV6-6 ASSLRSGTGELF
TRBJ2-3 14 TRBV9 ASSVGTGLPSDTQY
TRBJ2-1 14 TRBV5-1 ASRSGGAGVNGEQF
TRBJ1-6 14 TRBV13 ASSFGGTSYNSPLH
TRBJ2-7 10 TRBV10-2 ASIDSAYEQY
TRBJ2-5 15 TRBV4-1 ASSQVSSSGGGETQY
TRBJ2-7 14 TRBV2 ASLPAKGGMMNEQY
TRBJ1-2 11 TRBV11-1 ASSSSGYYGYT